This entry lists 2 T cell receptor beta chains sequenced from one sample in a study of blood T cell repertoires in COVID-19. Here immunoSEQ multiplex PCR was the method, and the copy in TCRdb shows in-frame clones only, minus some. The sample lists over 85,000 clones, 85% occurring once. Sequences were obtained from peripheral blood. These receptor sequences come from a man between 60 and 75 years old with acute or convalescent COVID-19.

This chain joins TRBV9 and TRBJ1-2; 10 nucleotides line up with TRBD1. Germline CDR1 reads SGDLS; CDR2 reads YYNGEE. The CDR3 contains 16 residues. The J segment lost 8 bases and the V segment lost 3 bases, leaving 13 bases of the junction unmatched. The CDR3 region has the DNA TGTGCCAGCAGCGGCCATCGTGACGGACAGGGGGTAGGCTACACCTTC. It specifies CASSGHRDGQGVGYTF.

This clone was detected once. This sequence joins TRBV6-5 and TRBJ2-7, with 11 bases aligning to TRBD2. Germline V gene sequence: CDR1 MNHEY, CDR2 SVGAGI. This CDR3 comprises 14 residues. V was pared by 6 bases and J by 4 bases, with 5 bases of the junction left unmatched. The CDR3 loop is CASSGLAGAYEQYF. The CDR3 DNA follows: TGTGCCAGCAGCGGACTAGCGGGCGCATACGAGCAGTACTTC.